These T cell receptor beta chains were read from a single sample in a study of T cell responses to AZD1222 COVID-19 vaccine. Measured with immunoSEQ multiplex PCR; TCRdb has only the in-frame clones, and not every one. The sample has under 95,000 clones, under 90% seen once. The source material was peripheral blood, sampled on day 0 of AZD1222 vaccination. These receptors all come from an adult in good health. The CDR3 runs from the conserved cysteine through the conserved F or W. Fields, in order: J gene, D gene, clone size, V gene, CDR3 protein, CDR3 DNA. The D gene is left open where the match is weak. Size is stated for part of the rows, as once, few or many counts, or as a class when the clone is expanded.

J gene: TRBJ1-4
D gene: TRBD1
clone size: -
V gene: TRBV18
CDR3 protein: CASSPRGIDEKLFF
CDR3 DNA: TGTGCCAGCTCACCCAGGGGGATCGACGAAAAACTGTTTTTT

J gene: TRBJ2-1
D gene: TRBD2
clone size: -
V gene: TRBV6-4
CDR3 protein: CASSLSGEEQFF
CDR3 DNA: TGTGCCAGCAGCCTGAGCGGGGAAGAGCAGTTCTTC

J gene: TRBJ2-1
D gene: TRBD2
clone size: -
V gene: TRBV27
CDR3 protein: CASSLFISGTSGVEQFF
CDR3 DNA: TGTGCCAGCAGTTTATTTATTAGCGGGACTAGCGGTGTTGAGCAGTTCTTC

J gene: TRBJ1-2
D gene: -
clone size: few
V gene: TRBV6-5
CDR3 protein: CASRYQGIYGYTF
CDR3 DNA: TGTGCCAGCAGATACCAGGGGATCTATGGCTACACCTTC

J gene: TRBJ2-1
D gene: TRBD2
clone size: -
V gene: TRBV11-3
CDR3 protein: CASSFSGGFNEQFF
CDR3 DNA: TGTGCCAGCAGCTTTAGCGGGGGTTTCAATGAGCAGTTCTTC

J gene: TRBJ2-6
D gene: -
clone size: -
V gene: TRBV5-1
CDR3 protein: CASSLDLLSSGANVLTF
CDR3 DNA: TGCGCCAGCAGCTTGGACCTCTTGAGCTCTGGGGCCAACGTCCTGACTTTC

J gene: TRBJ2-1
D gene: TRBD1
clone size: -
V gene: TRBV7-2
CDR3 protein: CASSATGSSYNEQFF
CDR3 DNA: TGTGCCAGCAGCGCGACAGGGAGCTCCTACAATGAGCAGTTCTTC

J gene: TRBJ1-4
D gene: TRBD1
clone size: -
V gene: TRBV2
CDR3 protein: CASSPGQGGRYEKLFF
CDR3 DNA: TGTGCCAGCAGCCCGGGACAGGGTGGAAGGTATGAAAAACTGTTTTTT

J gene: TRBJ2-5
D gene: TRBD1
clone size: -
V gene: TRBV3-1/TRBV3-2
CDR3 protein: CASSQGDRAETQYF
CDR3 DNA: TGTGCCAGCAGCCAAGGGGACAGGGCGGAGACCCAGTACTTC

J gene: TRBJ2-3
D gene: TRBD2
clone size: -
V gene: TRBV24-1
CDR3 protein: CATSVRLAGGIADTQYF
CDR3 DNA: TGTGCCACCAGTGTGAGGCTAGCGGGAGGTATAGCAGATACGCAGTATTTT

J gene: TRBJ1-2
D gene: TRBD1
clone size: few
V gene: TRBV3-1/TRBV3-2
CDR3 protein: CASSQGDRAHYGYTF
CDR3 DNA: TGTGCCAGCAGCCAAGGGGACAGGGCGCACTATGGCTACACCTTC

J gene: TRBJ1-2
D gene: -
clone size: -
V gene: TRBV19
CDR3 protein: CATSRKAASNYGYTF
CDR3 DNA: TGTGCCACCTCCAGGAAAGCAGCTTCTAACTATGGCTACACCTTC

J gene: TRBJ1-6
D gene: -
clone size: -
V gene: TRBV7-9
CDR3 protein: CASNVHNSPLHF
CDR3 DNA: TGTGCCAGCAACGTCCATAATTCACCCCTCCACTTT

J gene: TRBJ1-2
D gene: -
clone size: -
V gene: TRBV6-2/TRBV6-3
CDR3 protein: CASSYSDNYGYTF
CDR3 DNA: TGTGCCAGCAGTTACTCGGACAACTATGGCTACACCTTC

J gene: TRBJ1-2
D gene: -
clone size: -
V gene: TRBV29-1
CDR3 protein: CSVLRDTYGRYYTF
CDR3 DNA: TGCAGCGTCCTCCGGGACACCTATGGAAGATACTACACCTTC

J gene: TRBJ2-7
D gene: -
clone size: -
V gene: TRBV2
CDR3 protein: CASKSRSYEQYF
CDR3 DNA: TGTGCCAGCAAAAGCCGATCCTACGAGCAGTACTTC

J gene: TRBJ2-7
D gene: -
clone size: -
V gene: TRBV9
CDR3 protein: CASSVGQDYGYEQYF
CDR3 DNA: TGTGCCAGCAGCGTAGGTCAGGACTACGGGTACGAGCAGTACTTC

J gene: TRBJ2-2
D gene: -
clone size: -
V gene: TRBV9
CDR3 protein: CASSVDLDPNTGELFF
CDR3 DNA: TGTGCCAGCAGCGTTGACCTAGACCCGAACACCGGGGAGCTGTTTTTT

J gene: TRBJ2-7
D gene: TRBD1
clone size: -
V gene: TRBV2
CDR3 protein: CANHRDRGHEQYF
CDR3 DNA: TGTGCCAACCACCGGGACAGGGGGCACGAGCAGTACTTC

J gene: TRBJ1-1
D gene: -
clone size: -
V gene: TRBV5-1
CDR3 protein: CASSFLSGTAMNTEAFF
CDR3 DNA: TGCGCCAGCAGCTTCCTTTCCGGGACTGCCATGAACACTGAAGCTTTCTTT

J gene: TRBJ1-2
D gene: TRBD1
clone size: -
V gene: TRBV11-2
CDR3 protein: CASTKDRAPSLYGYTF
CDR3 DNA: TGTGCCAGCACCAAGGACAGGGCCCCTTCCCTCTATGGCTACACCTTC

J gene: TRBJ1-1
D gene: TRBD1
clone size: -
V gene: TRBV30
CDR3 protein: CAWSVPGTVNTRAFF
CDR3 DNA: TGTGCCTGGAGTGTACCCGGGACAGTTAATACAAGAGCTTTCTTT

J gene: TRBJ1-4
D gene: -
clone size: -
V gene: TRBV27
CDR3 protein: CASSPLGAQNEKLFF
CDR3 DNA: TGTGCCAGCAGCCCCCTCGGGGCTCAGAATGAAAAACTGTTTTTT

J gene: TRBJ2-5
D gene: TRBD2
clone size: -
V gene: TRBV5-1
CDR3 protein: CASSLTSGTWETQYF
CDR3 DNA: TGCGCCAGCAGCTTGACTAGCGGGACTTGGGAGACCCAGTACTTC

J gene: TRBJ2-7
D gene: -
clone size: -
V gene: TRBV19
CDR3 protein: CASSDPQRNEQYF
CDR3 DNA: TGTGCCAGTAGTGACCCTCAGAGGAACGAGCAGTACTTC

J gene: TRBJ2-1
D gene: TRBD1
clone size: -
V gene: TRBV3-1/TRBV3-2
CDR3 protein: CASSSQGVAYNEQFF
CDR3 DNA: TGTGCCAGCAGCTCACAGGGGGTGGCCTACAATGAGCAGTTCTTC

J gene: TRBJ1-1
D gene: -
clone size: -
V gene: TRBV7-8
CDR3 protein: CASSLGLVNTEAFF
CDR3 DNA: TGTGCCAGCAGCTTAGGGTTGGTAAACACTGAAGCTTTCTTT

J gene: TRBJ1-4
D gene: TRBD1
clone size: -
V gene: TRBV6-5
CDR3 protein: CASSYGTGQGTKLFF
CDR3 DNA: TGTGCCAGCAGTTACGGCACGGGACAGGGCACAAAACTGTTTTTT

J gene: TRBJ2-5
D gene: -
clone size: -
V gene: TRBV5-1
CDR3 protein: CASSLGGTASQETQYF
CDR3 DNA: TGCGCCAGCAGCTTGGGCGGGACCGCGAGCCAAGAGACCCAGTACTTC

J gene: TRBJ1-6
D gene: TRBD1
clone size: once
V gene: TRBV19
CDR3 protein: CASTGGSYNSPLHF
CDR3 DNA: TGTGCCAGCACAGGGGGCTCCTATAATTCACCCCTCCACTTT

J gene: TRBJ1-2
D gene: TRBD1
clone size: -
V gene: TRBV18
CDR3 protein: CASSPGQGRFDYGYTF
CDR3 DNA: TGTGCCAGCTCCCCGGGACAGGGGAGGTTCGACTATGGCTACACCTTC

J gene: TRBJ2-2
D gene: -
clone size: -
V gene: TRBV3-1/TRBV3-2
CDR3 protein: CASSHLPESGELFF
CDR3 DNA: TGTGCCAGCAGCCACCTTCCGGAATCCGGGGAGCTGTTTTTT

J gene: TRBJ2-7
D gene: -
clone size: -
V gene: TRBV15
CDR3 protein: CATSMDGREEQYF
CDR3 DNA: TGTGCCACCAGCATGGATGGGAGAGAAGAGCAGTACTTC

J gene: TRBJ1-2
D gene: TRBD1
clone size: once
V gene: TRBV5-4
CDR3 protein: CASSYDRDYGYTF
CDR3 DNA: TGTGCCAGCAGCTACGACAGGGACTATGGCTACACCTTC

J gene: TRBJ2-7
D gene: -
clone size: -
V gene: TRBV6-2/TRBV6-3
CDR3 protein: CASSSYRPTGGSYEQYF
CDR3 DNA: TGTGCCAGCAGTTCTTATCGCCCAACCGGAGGCTCCTACGAGCAGTACTTC

J gene: TRBJ2-3
D gene: TRBD1
clone size: -
V gene: TRBV7-9
CDR3 protein: CASSTGTGVTDTQYF
CDR3 DNA: TGTGCCAGCAGCACCGGGACAGGGGTCACAGATACGCAGTATTTT

J gene: TRBJ1-5
D gene: TRBD1
clone size: -
V gene: TRBV7-2
CDR3 protein: CASSPHTSGGYSNQPQHF
CDR3 DNA: TGTGCCAGCAGTCCCCACACCTCAGGGGGCTATAGCAATCAGCCCCAGCATTTT

J gene: TRBJ2-7
D gene: -
clone size: -
V gene: TRBV15
CDR3 protein: CATSRGYLDEQYF
CDR3 DNA: TGTGCCACCAGCAGAGGGTACCTTGACGAGCAGTACTTC

J gene: TRBJ1-2
D gene: -
clone size: -
V gene: TRBV3-1/TRBV3-2
CDR3 protein: CASSQDQGEGYGYTF
CDR3 DNA: TGTGCCAGCAGCCAAGACCAGGGAGAGGGCTATGGCTACACCTTC

J gene: TRBJ1-1
D gene: TRBD1
clone size: -
V gene: TRBV13
CDR3 protein: CASSLGTGPEAFF
CDR3 DNA: TGTGCCAGCAGCTTAGGGACAGGGCCTGAAGCTTTCTTT

J gene: TRBJ2-1
D gene: TRBD2
clone size: -
V gene: TRBV9
CDR3 protein: CASSVGGLAGINEQFF
CDR3 DNA: TGTGCCAGCAGCGTAGGGGGGCTAGCGGGAATCAATGAGCAGTTCTTC

J gene: TRBJ1-2
D gene: -
clone size: few
V gene: TRBV30
CDR3 protein: CAWSSEGSYGYTF
CDR3 DNA: TGTGCCTGGAGTAGCGAAGGGTCTTATGGCTACACCTTC

J gene: TRBJ2-1
D gene: TRBD1
clone size: -
V gene: TRBV11-3
CDR3 protein: CASSSGTGSDEQFF
CDR3 DNA: TGTGCCAGCAGCTCAGGGACAGGGAGCGATGAGCAGTTCTTC

J gene: TRBJ2-3
D gene: TRBD1
clone size: once
V gene: TRBV11-2
CDR3 protein: CASSLDPRGLGTDTQYF
CDR3 DNA: TGTGCCAGCAGCTTAGATCCAAGGGGGCTCGGCACAGATACGCAGTATTTT